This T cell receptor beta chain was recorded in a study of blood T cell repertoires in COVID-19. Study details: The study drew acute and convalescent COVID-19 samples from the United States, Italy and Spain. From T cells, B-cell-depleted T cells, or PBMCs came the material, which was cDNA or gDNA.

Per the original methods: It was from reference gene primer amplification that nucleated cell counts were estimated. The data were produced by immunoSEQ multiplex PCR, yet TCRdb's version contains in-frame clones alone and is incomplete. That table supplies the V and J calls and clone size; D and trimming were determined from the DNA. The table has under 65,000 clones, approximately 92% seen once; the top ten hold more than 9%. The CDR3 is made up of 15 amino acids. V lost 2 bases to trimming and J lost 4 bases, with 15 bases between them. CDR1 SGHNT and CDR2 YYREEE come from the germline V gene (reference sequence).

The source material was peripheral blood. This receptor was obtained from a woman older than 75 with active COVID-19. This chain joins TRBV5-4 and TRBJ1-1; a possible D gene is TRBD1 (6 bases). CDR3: CASSLQGRLGTEAFF. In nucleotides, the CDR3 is TGTGCCAGCAGCTTACAGGGAAGGTTGGGCACTGAAGCTTTCTTT.